The rows below give T cell receptor beta chains drawn from one sample of a study of tumor T cells in aggressive B-cell lymphoma. Produced via immunoSEQ multiplex PCR; TCRdb's table is partial and in-frame only. This table has roughly 6,000 clones, less than 85% appearing once. The sample consisted of tumor tissue. The source is an adult with diffuse large B cell lymphoma. Each CDR3 is given with its conserved first and last residue. Fields, in order: J gene, D gene, clone size, V gene, CDR3 protein, CDR3 DNA. A D gene is named only where the DNA matches it firmly. The listing skips clone size in some rows; elsewhere it reads once, few, many or a size class.

j_gene: TRBJ2-1
d_gene: TRBD1
abundance: NA
v_gene: TRBV19
CDR3aa: CAGTDPSQRGSYNKQFF
CDR3nt: TGTGCCGGGACAGATCCCTCCCAACGGGGCTCCTACAATAAGCAGTTCTTC

j_gene: TRBJ2-2
d_gene: TRBD2
abundance: NA
v_gene: TRBV7-8
CDR3aa: CASSLALRGLAGGPSGELFF
CDR3nt: TGTGCCAGCAGCTTAGCGCTAAGGGGACTAGCGGGAGGGCCAAGCGGGGAGCTGTTTTTT

j_gene: TRBJ1-5
d_gene: TRBD1
abundance: NA
v_gene: TRBV28
CDR3aa: CASSYGTGGNQPQHF
CDR3nt: TGTGCCAGCAGTTACGGGACAGGGGGCAATCAGCCCCAGCATTTT

j_gene: TRBJ2-3
d_gene: TRBD2
abundance: NA
v_gene: TRBV28
CDR3aa: CASSFSSTSGFSTDTQYF
CDR3nt: TGTGCCAGCAGTTTTTCCTCCACTAGCGGATTTTCCACAGATACGCAGTATTTT

j_gene: TRBJ1-1
d_gene: NA
abundance: once
v_gene: TRBV7-9
CDR3aa: CASSFSNTEAFF
CDR3nt: TGTGCCAGCAGCTTTTCAAACACTGAAGCTTTCTTT

j_gene: TRBJ2-3
d_gene: TRBD2
abundance: NA
v_gene: TRBV7-2
CDR3aa: CASSYPGLTLISTDTQYF
CDR3nt: TGTGCCAGCAGCTACCCGGGACTAACCCTAATCAGCACAGATACGCAGTATTTT

j_gene: TRBJ1-1
d_gene: TRBD1
abundance: few
v_gene: TRBV4-2
CDR3aa: CASSQGRGRGNTEAFF
CDR3nt: TGTGCCAGCAGCCAAGGCAGGGGGCGGGGGAACACTGAAGCTTTCTTT

j_gene: TRBJ2-7
d_gene: NA
abundance: once
v_gene: TRBV4-2
CDR3aa: CASSQDLAREQYF
CDR3nt: TGTGCCAGCAGTCAAGATTTGGCGCGGGAGCAGTACTTC

j_gene: TRBJ2-7
d_gene: TRBD1
abundance: NA
v_gene: TRBV29-1
CDR3aa: CSTRDSPSNEQYF
CDR3nt: TGCAGCACCCGGGACAGTCCCTCTAACGAGCAGTACTTC

j_gene: TRBJ2-7
d_gene: TRBD2
abundance: NA
v_gene: TRBV2
CDR3aa: CASSVLAGAYNEQYF
CDR3nt: TGTGCCAGCAGCGTTCTAGCGGGAGCTTACAACGAGCAGTACTTC

j_gene: TRBJ2-4
d_gene: NA
abundance: NA
v_gene: TRBV6-6
CDR3aa: CASKGNRPIQYF
CDR3nt: TGTGCCAGCAAGGGGAACAGACCCATTCAGTACTTC

j_gene: TRBJ2-5
d_gene: NA
abundance: NA
v_gene: TRBV28
CDR3aa: CASSRPTLGGTQYF
CDR3nt: TGTGCCAGCAGTCGACCGACTCTCGGGGGGACCCAGTACTTC

j_gene: TRBJ2-7
d_gene: NA
abundance: NA
v_gene: TRBV9
CDR3aa: CAGSVEARPPYEQYF
CDR3nt: TGTGCCGGCAGCGTAGAGGCTAGGCCTCCCTACGAGCAGTACTTC

j_gene: TRBJ2-3
d_gene: NA
abundance: NA
v_gene: TRBV19
CDR3aa: CASSPDYTDTQYF
CDR3nt: TGTGCCAGTAGCCCCGACTACACAGATACGCAGTATTTT

j_gene: TRBJ2-1
d_gene: TRBD2
abundance: NA
v_gene: TRBV5-1
CDR3aa: CASSLVAGGGNEQFF
CDR3nt: TGCGCCAGCAGCCTTGTAGCGGGAGGTGGAAATGAGCAGTTCTTC

j_gene: TRBJ2-7
d_gene: TRBD2
abundance: NA
v_gene: TRBV28
CDR3aa: CASSPLGTSGTYEQYF
CDR3nt: TGTGCCAGCAGTCCCCTTGGGACTAGCGGTACCTACGAGCAGTACTTC

j_gene: TRBJ2-5
d_gene: TRBD1
abundance: NA
v_gene: TRBV2
CDR3aa: CASKEQGARETQYF
CDR3nt: TGTGCCAGCAAGGAACAGGGGGCGAGGGAGACCCAGTACTTC

j_gene: TRBJ1-2
d_gene: NA
abundance: NA
v_gene: TRBV6-6
CDR3aa: CASSYSVEGSGGYTF
CDR3nt: TGTGCCAGCAGTTACTCAGTGGAGGGGTCGGGTGGCTACACCTTC

j_gene: TRBJ2-5
d_gene: NA
abundance: once
v_gene: TRBV10-2
CDR3aa: CASSAVQKTQYF
CDR3nt: TGCGCCTCCAGCGCAGTGCAGAAGACCCAGTACTTC

j_gene: TRBJ2-3
d_gene: TRBD2
abundance: NA
v_gene: TRBV9
CDR3aa: CASSVALREFGDTQYF
CDR3nt: TGTGCCAGCAGCGTAGCGTTGCGGGAGTTTGGGGATACGCAGTATTTT

j_gene: TRBJ2-7
d_gene: TRBD2
abundance: NA
v_gene: TRBV6-5
CDR3aa: CASTLVAGGPYEQYF
CDR3nt: TGTGCCAGCACCCTAGTGGCGGGAGGGCCCTACGAGCAGTACTTC

j_gene: TRBJ2-7
d_gene: TRBD2
abundance: NA
v_gene: TRBV28
CDR3aa: CASSSLTGLAAYEQYF
CDR3nt: TGTGCCAGCAGTTCCTTAACAGGACTAGCGGCCTACGAGCAGTACTTC

j_gene: TRBJ2-5
d_gene: NA
abundance: few
v_gene: TRBV10-2
CDR3aa: CASQGGRAQYF
CDR3nt: TGCGCCAGCCAAGGAGGCCGGGCCCAGTACTTC

j_gene: TRBJ2-7
d_gene: NA
abundance: NA
v_gene: TRBV7-6
CDR3aa: CASSPRYGDEQYF
CDR3nt: TGTGCCAGCAGCCCTCGCTACGGGGACGAGCAGTACTTC

j_gene: TRBJ2-7
d_gene: NA
abundance: once
v_gene: TRBV28
CDR3aa: CASSSSIQTLGRLREQYF
CDR3nt: TGTGCCAGCAGTTCCTCGATACAGACTCTCGGGAGATTGAGGGAGCAGTACTTC

j_gene: TRBJ2-3
d_gene: NA
abundance: NA
v_gene: TRBV10-1
CDR3aa: CASSESTGTSTDTQYF
CDR3nt: TGCGCCAGCAGTGAGTCGACGGGAACGAGCACAGATACGCAGTATTTT

j_gene: TRBJ1-2
d_gene: NA
abundance: few
v_gene: TRBV28
CDR3aa: CASSLGPGYGYTF
CDR3nt: TGTGCCAGCAGTTTAGGTCCGGGCTATGGCTACACCTTC

j_gene: TRBJ2-1
d_gene: TRBD1
abundance: NA
v_gene: TRBV6-1
CDR3aa: CADLQGISYNEQFF
CDR3nt: TGTGCTGACTTACAGGGGATATCCTACAATGAGCAGTTCTTC

j_gene: TRBJ2-3
d_gene: NA
abundance: NA
v_gene: TRBV27
CDR3aa: CASSLRVASDTQYF
CDR3nt: TGTGCCAGCAGTTTACGGGTAGCTTCAGATACGCAGTATTTT

j_gene: TRBJ2-7
d_gene: NA
abundance: once
v_gene: TRBV27
CDR3aa: CASSWGLSYEQYF
CDR3nt: TGTGCCAGCAGTTGGGGACTTTCCTACGAGCAGTACTTC

j_gene: TRBJ2-7
d_gene: TRBD1
abundance: NA
v_gene: TRBV11-2
CDR3aa: CASSLPGQGFWEQYF
CDR3nt: TGTGCCAGCAGCCTTCCGGGACAGGGGTTCTGGGAGCAGTACTTC

j_gene: TRBJ2-5
d_gene: TRBD1
abundance: few
v_gene: TRBV11-2
CDR3aa: CASSPVGGWGETQYF
CDR3nt: TGTGCCAGCAGCCCAGTAGGGGGCTGGGGGGAGACCCAGTACTTC

j_gene: TRBJ1-1
d_gene: TRBD1
abundance: NA
v_gene: TRBV7-9
CDR3aa: CASSKGQGNTEAFF
CDR3nt: TGTGCCAGCAGCAAGGGACAGGGGAACACTGAAGCTTTCTTT